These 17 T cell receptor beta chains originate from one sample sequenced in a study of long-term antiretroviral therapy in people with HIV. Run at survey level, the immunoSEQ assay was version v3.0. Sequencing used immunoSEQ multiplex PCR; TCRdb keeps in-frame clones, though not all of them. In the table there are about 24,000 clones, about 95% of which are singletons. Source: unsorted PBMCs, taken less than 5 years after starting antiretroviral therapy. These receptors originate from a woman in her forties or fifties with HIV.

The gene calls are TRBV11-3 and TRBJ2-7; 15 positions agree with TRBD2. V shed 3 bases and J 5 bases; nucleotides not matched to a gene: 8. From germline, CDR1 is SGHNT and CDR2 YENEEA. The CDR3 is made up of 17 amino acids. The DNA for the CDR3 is TGTGCCAGCAGCTTTTCAGGACTAGCGGGAGGGTTCAACGAGCAGTACTTC. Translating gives CASSFSGLAGGFNEQYF.

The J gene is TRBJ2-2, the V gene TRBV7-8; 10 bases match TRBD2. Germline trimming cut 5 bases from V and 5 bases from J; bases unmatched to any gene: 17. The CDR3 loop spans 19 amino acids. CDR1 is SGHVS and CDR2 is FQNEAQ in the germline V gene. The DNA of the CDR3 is TGTGCCAGCAGCCTGCTGCCCCGCAGCGGGAGGGCCTTGACCGGGGAGCTGTTTTTT. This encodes CASSLLPRSGRALTGELFF. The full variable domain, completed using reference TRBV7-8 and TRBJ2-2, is GAGVSQSPRYKVAKRGQDVALRCDPISGHVSLFWYQQALGQGPEFLTYFQNEAQLDKSGLPSDRFFAERPEGSVSTLKIQRTQQEDSAVYLCASSLLPRSGRALTGELFFGEGSRLTVL.

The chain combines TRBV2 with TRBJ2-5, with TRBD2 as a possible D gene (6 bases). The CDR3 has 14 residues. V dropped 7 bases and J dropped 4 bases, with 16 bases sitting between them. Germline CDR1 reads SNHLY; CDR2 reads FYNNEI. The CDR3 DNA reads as TGTGCCAGCAAGTTGGAGGGAGGAGCAGAGACCCAGTACTTC. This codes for CASKLEGGAETQYF.

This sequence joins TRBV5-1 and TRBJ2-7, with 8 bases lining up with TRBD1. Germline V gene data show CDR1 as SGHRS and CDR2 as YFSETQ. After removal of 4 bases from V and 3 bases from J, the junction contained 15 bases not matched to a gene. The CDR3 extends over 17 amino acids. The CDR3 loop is CASSLKSYDRGIYEQYF. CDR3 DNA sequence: TGCGCCAGCAGCCTCAAGTCATACGACAGGGGAATCTACGAGCAGTACTTC.

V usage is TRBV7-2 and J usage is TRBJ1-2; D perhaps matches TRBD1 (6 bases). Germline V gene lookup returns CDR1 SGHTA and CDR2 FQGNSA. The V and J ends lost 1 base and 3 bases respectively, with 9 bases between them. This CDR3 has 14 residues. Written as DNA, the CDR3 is TGTGCCAGCAGCTTAGTATGGACAGACTATGGCTACACCTTC. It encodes CASSLVWTDYGYTF.

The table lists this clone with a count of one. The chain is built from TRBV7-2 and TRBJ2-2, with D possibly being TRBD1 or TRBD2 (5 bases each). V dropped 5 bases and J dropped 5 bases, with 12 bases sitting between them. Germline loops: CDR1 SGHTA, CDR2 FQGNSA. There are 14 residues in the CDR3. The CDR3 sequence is CASSPSGTTGELFF. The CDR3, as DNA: TGTGCCAGCAGCCCATCCGGGACGACCGGGGAGCTGTTTTTT.

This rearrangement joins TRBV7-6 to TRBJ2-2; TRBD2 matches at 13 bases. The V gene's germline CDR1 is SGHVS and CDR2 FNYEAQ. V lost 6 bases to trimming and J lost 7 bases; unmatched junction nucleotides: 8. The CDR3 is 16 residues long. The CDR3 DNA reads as TGTGCCAGCAGTCTCGGGACTAGCGGGACGGGCGGGGAGCTGTTTTTT. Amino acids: CASSLGTSGTGGELFF.

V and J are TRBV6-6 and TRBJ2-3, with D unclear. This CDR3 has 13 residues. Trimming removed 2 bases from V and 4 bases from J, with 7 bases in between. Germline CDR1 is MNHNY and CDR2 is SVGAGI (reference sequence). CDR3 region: CASSYGLSDTQYF. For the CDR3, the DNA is TGTGCCAGCAGTTACGGGTTGTCAGATACGCAGTATTTT.

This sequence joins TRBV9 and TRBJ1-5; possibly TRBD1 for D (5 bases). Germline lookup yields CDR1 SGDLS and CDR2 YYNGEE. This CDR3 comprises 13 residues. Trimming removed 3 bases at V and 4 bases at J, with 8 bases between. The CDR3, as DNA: TGTGCCAGCAGCGAGGGGTTAAATCAGCCCCAGCATTTT. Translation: CASSEGLNQPQHF.

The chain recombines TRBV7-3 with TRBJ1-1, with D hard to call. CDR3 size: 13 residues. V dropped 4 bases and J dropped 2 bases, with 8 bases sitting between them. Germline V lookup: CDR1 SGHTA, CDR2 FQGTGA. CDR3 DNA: TGTGCCAGCAGCTCGCAGATTAACACTGAAGCTTTCTTT. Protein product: CASSSQINTEAFF.

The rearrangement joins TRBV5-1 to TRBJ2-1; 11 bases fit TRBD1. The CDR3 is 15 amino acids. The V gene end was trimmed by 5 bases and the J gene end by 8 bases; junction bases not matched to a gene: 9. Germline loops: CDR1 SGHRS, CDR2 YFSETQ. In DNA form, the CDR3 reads TGCGCCAGCAGGGTCTCCGGACAGGGGGCCGATGAGCAGTTCTTC. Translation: CASRVSGQGADEQFF.

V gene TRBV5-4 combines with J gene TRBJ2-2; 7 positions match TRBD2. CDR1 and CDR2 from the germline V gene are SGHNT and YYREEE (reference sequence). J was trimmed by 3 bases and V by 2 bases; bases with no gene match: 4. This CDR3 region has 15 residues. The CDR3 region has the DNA TGTGCCAGCAGCTTAAGCGGGGTATACACCGGGGAGCTGTTTTTT. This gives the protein CASSLSGVYTGELFF.

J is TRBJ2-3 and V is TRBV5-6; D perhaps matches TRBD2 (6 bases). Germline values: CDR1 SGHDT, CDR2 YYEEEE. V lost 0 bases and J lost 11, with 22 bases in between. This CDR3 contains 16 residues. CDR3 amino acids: CASSLARETFTGGQYF. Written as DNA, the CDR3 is TGTGCCAGCAGCTTGGCCCGGGAGACGTTCACAGGAGGGCAGTATTTT.

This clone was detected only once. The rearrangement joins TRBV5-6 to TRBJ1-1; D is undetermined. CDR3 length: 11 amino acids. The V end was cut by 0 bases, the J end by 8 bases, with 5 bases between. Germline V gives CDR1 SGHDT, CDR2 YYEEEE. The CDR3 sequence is CASSLETEAFF. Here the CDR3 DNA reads TGTGCCAGCAGCTTGGAGACAGAAGCTTTCTTT.

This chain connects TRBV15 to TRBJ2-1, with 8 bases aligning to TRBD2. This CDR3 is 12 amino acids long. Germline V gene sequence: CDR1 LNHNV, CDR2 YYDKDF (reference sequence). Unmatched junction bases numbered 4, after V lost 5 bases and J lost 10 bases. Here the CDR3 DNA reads TGTGCCACCAGCGGAAGACTAGCGGAGCAGTTCTTC. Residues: CATSGRLAEQFF. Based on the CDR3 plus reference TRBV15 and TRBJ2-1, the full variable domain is DAMVIQNPRYQVTQFGKPVTLSCSQTLNHNVMYWYQQKSSQAPKLLFHYYDKDFNNEADTPDNFQSRRPNTSFCFLDIRSPGLGDTAMYLCATSGRLAEQFFGPGTRLTVL.

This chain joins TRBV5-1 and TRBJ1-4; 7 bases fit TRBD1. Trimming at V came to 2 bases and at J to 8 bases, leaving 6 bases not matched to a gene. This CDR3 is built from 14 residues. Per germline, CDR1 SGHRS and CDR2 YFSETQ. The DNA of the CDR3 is TGCGCCAGCAGCTTAGGGACAGCGGCCGAAAAACTGTTTTTT. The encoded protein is CASSLGTAAEKLFF. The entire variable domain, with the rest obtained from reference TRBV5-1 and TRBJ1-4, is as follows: KAGVTQTPRYLIKTRGQQVTLSCSPISGHRSVSWYQQTPGQGLQFLFEYFSETQRNKGNFPGRFSGRQFSNSRSEMNVSTLELGDSALYLCASSLGTAAEKLFFGSGTQLSVL.

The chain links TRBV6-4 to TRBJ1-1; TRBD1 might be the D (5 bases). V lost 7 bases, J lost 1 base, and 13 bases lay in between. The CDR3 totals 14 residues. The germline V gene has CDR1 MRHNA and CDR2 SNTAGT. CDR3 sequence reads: CASTPGGANTEAFF. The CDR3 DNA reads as TGTGCCAGCACCCCAGGAGGGGCGAACACTGAAGCTTTCTTT.